The rows below give T cell receptor beta chains drawn from one sample of a study of T cell responses to AZD1222 COVID-19 vaccine. The method was immunoSEQ multiplex PCR; TCRdb's version includes in-frame clones alone and lacks a portion of them. The sample has 120,000 or so clones; around 80% are singletons. The specimen comprised peripheral blood, sampled 28 days after the second AZD1222 dose. All receptors come from an adult who received the AZD1222 COVID-19 vaccine. The CDR3 runs from the conserved cysteine through the conserved F or W. A D gene is named only where the DNA matches it firmly. The size of a clone is reported for some rows only, either as once, few or many, or as a class for expanded clones.

D: TRBD1
size: -
V: TRBV11-1
J: TRBJ1-4
length: 14
CDR3: CASTDRGTNEKLFF
DNA: TGTGCCAGCACGGACAGGGGAACTAATGAAAAACTGTTTTTT

D: -
size: -
V: TRBV29-1
J: TRBJ1-2
length: 12
CDR3: CSVVTPNYGYTF
DNA: TGCAGCGTTGTTACTCCAAACTATGGCTACACCTTC

D: -
size: -
V: TRBV27
J: TRBJ2-2
length: 16
CDR3: CASSFGRRADTGELFF
DNA: TGTGCCAGCAGTTTTGGGCGTCGGGCGGACACCGGGGAGCTGTTTTTT

D: TRBD2
size: -
V: TRBV9
J: TRBJ2-7
length: 13
CDR3: CASSGFLAGEQYF
DNA: TGTGCCAGCAGCGGTTTTTTAGCGGGGGAGCAGTACTTC

D: -
size: few
V: TRBV15
J: TRBJ2-7
length: 14
CDR3: CATSRAQGPYEQYF
DNA: TGTGCCACCAGCAGAGCACAGGGACCCTACGAGCAGTACTTC

D: -
size: -
V: TRBV4-1
J: TRBJ1-5
length: 14
CDR3: CASSLGGSNQPQHF
DNA: TGCGCCAGCAGCCTGGGGGGGAGCAATCAGCCCCAGCATTTT

D: -
size: once
V: TRBV12-5
J: TRBJ1-1
length: 15
CDR3: CASGSVGSWDTEAFF
DNA: TGTGCTAGTGGTTCGGTGGGCAGTTGGGACACTGAAGCTTTCTTT

D: -
size: once
V: TRBV15
J: TRBJ2-3
length: 14
CDR3: CATSRGSQTDTQYF
DNA: TGTGCCACCAGCAGAGGGAGCCAGACAGATACGCAGTATTTT

D: -
size: -
V: TRBV19
J: TRBJ1-6
length: 14
CDR3: CATTIGTVNSPLHF
DNA: TGTGCCACAACGATCGGGACGGTAAATTCACCCCTCCACTTT

D: -
size: few
V: TRBV7-6
J: TRBJ2-2
length: 15
CDR3: CASSLGTANTGELFF
DNA: TGTGCCAGCAGCTTAGGGACAGCGAACACCGGGGAGCTGTTTTTT

D: -
size: -
V: TRBV10-3
J: TRBJ2-1
length: 16
CDR3: CAISESWAGASNEQFF
DNA: TGTGCCATCAGTGAGTCGTGGGCGGGGGCAAGCAATGAGCAGTTCTTC

D: TRBD1
size: once
V: TRBV4-3
J: TRBJ1-2
length: 15
CDR3: CASSQEQGANYGYTF
DNA: TGCGCCAGCAGCCAAGAGCAGGGGGCCAACTATGGCTACACCTTC

D: -
size: -
V: TRBV7-9
J: TRBJ1-5
length: 14
CDR3: CASSLDSSNQPQHF
DNA: TGTGCCAGCAGCTTAGATTCTAGCAATCAGCCCCAGCATTTT

D: -
size: -
V: TRBV2
J: TRBJ1-2
length: 14
CDR3: CASSGGTGNYGYTF
DNA: TGTGCCAGCAGTGGGGGGACGGGTAACTATGGCTACACCTTC

D: -
size: -
V: TRBV3-1/TRBV3-2
J: TRBJ1-5
length: 14
CDR3: CASSQAGSNQPQHF
DNA: TGTGCCAGCAGCCAAGCAGGGTCCAATCAGCCCCAGCATTTT

D: -
size: -
V: TRBV29-1
J: TRBJ2-5
length: 13
CDR3: CSVETGSKETQYF
DNA: TGCAGCGTTGAAACTGGGAGTAAAGAGACCCAGTACTTC

D: -
size: -
V: TRBV28
J: TRBJ1-1
length: 15
CDR3: CASSPSQTVNTEAFF
DNA: TGTGCCAGCAGCCCCTCTCAGACAGTGAACACTGAAGCTTTCTTT

D: -
size: -
V: TRBV11-2
J: TRBJ2-5
length: 13
CDR3: CASSLGPLETQYF
DNA: TGTGCCAGCAGCTTAGGCCCTCTGGAGACCCAGTACTTC